The rows below give T cell receptor beta chains drawn from one sample of a study of T cells in Graves' hyperthyroidism and ophthalmopathy. One entry per CDR3 protein, called by TCRdb with MiXCR from the multiplex PCR reads. The sample lists 470,000 or so distinct CDR3 sequences, roughly 20% occurring once. The specimen sequenced was blood. The receptors shown here come from a man aged 18 to 29 with Graves' hyperthyroidism. Both conserved end residues are trimmed from each CDR3. The D gene is left open where the match is weak. Where a row states a size, it is once, few, many or the class of an expanded clone; other rows omit it.

clone_size: many
v_call: TRBV2
d_call: NA
j_call: TRBJ1-2
cdr3_aa: ASSSHRDYGYT

clone_size: many
v_call: TRBV12-3/TRBV12-4
d_call: NA
j_call: TRBJ1-2
cdr3_aa: ASSRDRSYGYT

clone_size: many
v_call: TRBV20-1
d_call: NA
j_call: TRBJ1-1
cdr3_aa: SALRRAMNTEAF

clone_size: many
v_call: TRBV29-1
d_call: NA
j_call: TRBJ2-7
cdr3_aa: SVEGGRAVYEQY

clone_size: NA
v_call: TRBV6-5
d_call: NA
j_call: TRBJ2-7
cdr3_aa: ASSYFAGGFYEQY

clone_size: many
v_call: TRBV6-2/TRBV6-3
d_call: NA
j_call: TRBJ1-1
cdr3_aa: ASSQILTGEAF

clone_size: many
v_call: TRBV19
d_call: NA
j_call: TRBJ1-5
cdr3_aa: ASTVTGNNQPQH

clone_size: NA
v_call: TRBV19
d_call: TRBD1
j_call: TRBJ1-2
cdr3_aa: ASGITRQGDYGYT

clone_size: NA
v_call: TRBV6-1
d_call: NA
j_call: TRBJ1-2
cdr3_aa: TSSETANYGYT

clone_size: once
v_call: TRBV28
d_call: TRBD2
j_call: TRBJ2-7
cdr3_aa: ASSLPGGDGVTSGRTYEQY

clone_size: NA
v_call: TRBV7-3
d_call: TRBD2
j_call: TRBJ2-2
cdr3_aa: ASSSLPGLAGTGELF

clone_size: many
v_call: TRBV2
d_call: TRBD1
j_call: TRBJ2-2
cdr3_aa: ASSEGGTGGFAGELF

clone_size: many
v_call: TRBV19
d_call: NA
j_call: TRBJ1-1
cdr3_aa: ASSSDSTNTEAF

clone_size: many
v_call: TRBV2
d_call: TRBD2
j_call: TRBJ2-7
cdr3_aa: ASSAGGLYEQY

clone_size: many
v_call: TRBV10-2
d_call: NA
j_call: TRBJ2-2
cdr3_aa: ASSLSGGGELF

clone_size: many
v_call: TRBV30
d_call: NA
j_call: TRBJ1-1
cdr3_aa: AWSGQPAEAF

clone_size: many
v_call: TRBV28
d_call: NA
j_call: TRBJ2-7
cdr3_aa: ASRPRLGLGEQY

clone_size: NA
v_call: TRBV7-8
d_call: NA
j_call: TRBJ2-7
cdr3_aa: ATSIGGSYEQY

clone_size: many
v_call: TRBV19
d_call: TRBD1
j_call: TRBJ1-1
cdr3_aa: ASSKTGGGNTEAF

clone_size: many
v_call: TRBV6-5
d_call: NA
j_call: TRBJ2-5
cdr3_aa: ASSYSILGETQY

clone_size: few
v_call: TRBV6-2/TRBV6-3
d_call: NA
j_call: TRBJ1-1
cdr3_aa: ASSYLRPYTEAF

clone_size: NA
v_call: TRBV9
d_call: TRBD1
j_call: TRBJ1-2
cdr3_aa: ASSVRRGQGATNYGYT

clone_size: NA
v_call: TRBV13
d_call: NA
j_call: TRBJ2-7
cdr3_aa: ASSTRETTLYEQY

clone_size: NA
v_call: TRBV29-1
d_call: NA
j_call: TRBJ2-5
cdr3_aa: SVGGITWETQY

clone_size: NA
v_call: TRBV30
d_call: NA
j_call: TRBJ1-5
cdr3_aa: AWSVENQPQH

clone_size: few
v_call: TRBV12-3/TRBV12-4
d_call: NA
j_call: TRBJ2-5
cdr3_aa: ASSLRQGGKTQY

clone_size: many
v_call: TRBV6-5
d_call: NA
j_call: TRBJ2-7
cdr3_aa: ASRLGGGGATYEQY

clone_size: many
v_call: TRBV10-3
d_call: NA
j_call: TRBJ1-5
cdr3_aa: ATRGTPDQPQH

clone_size: many
v_call: TRBV4-1
d_call: NA
j_call: TRBJ2-5
cdr3_aa: ASSQPGLYQETQY

clone_size: once
v_call: TRBV12-3/TRBV12-4
d_call: NA
j_call: TRBJ1-2
cdr3_aa: ASSPVPRGYGYT

clone_size: NA
v_call: TRBV12-3/TRBV12-4
d_call: NA
j_call: TRBJ1-4
cdr3_aa: ASTRDTDPNEKLF

clone_size: many
v_call: TRBV28
d_call: NA
j_call: TRBJ2-7
cdr3_aa: ASSPSRRANEQY